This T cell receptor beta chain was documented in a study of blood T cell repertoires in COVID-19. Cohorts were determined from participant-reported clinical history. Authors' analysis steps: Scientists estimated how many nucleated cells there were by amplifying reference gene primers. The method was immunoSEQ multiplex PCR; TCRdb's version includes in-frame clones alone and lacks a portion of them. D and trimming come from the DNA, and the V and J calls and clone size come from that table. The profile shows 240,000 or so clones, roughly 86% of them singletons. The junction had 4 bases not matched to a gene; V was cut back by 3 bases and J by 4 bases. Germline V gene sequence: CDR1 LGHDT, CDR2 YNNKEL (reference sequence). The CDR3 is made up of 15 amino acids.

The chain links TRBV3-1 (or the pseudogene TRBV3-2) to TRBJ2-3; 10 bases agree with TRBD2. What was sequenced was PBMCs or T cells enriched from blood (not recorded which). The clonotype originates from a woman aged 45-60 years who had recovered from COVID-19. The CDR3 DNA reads TGTGCCAGCAGCCATCTAGCGGGAGTATCAGATACGCAGTATTTT. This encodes CASSHLAGVSDTQYF.